Following are 21 T cell receptor delta chains from one sample sequenced in a study of gamma-delta chains in newborns, infants, children. TCRdb reanalysed the reads via CATT. The table lists over 12,000 delta-chain clones, about 7% of them singletons. Sequencing was carried out using blood. The receptor source for this set is a child who was a newborn, infant or young child, either healthy, febrile or measles-vaccinated (not recorded which).

In this sample, this clone is medium-sized. The sample contains more than one DNA sequence encoding this CDR3. This chain connects TRDV2 to TRDJ3, with D tentatively TRDD3 (5 bases). The CDR3 consists of 19 residues. Germline CDR1 GEAIGNYY, CDR2 EKD. V was cut by 0 bases and J by 0 bases, with 14 bases left in between. The chain's CDR3 is CACDTAGGASSWDTRQMFF. CDR3 coding DNA: TGTGCCTGTGACACCGCAGGGGGGGCAAGCTCCTGGGACACCCGACAGATGTTTTTC.

This clone was recorded a few times. The protein given by TCRdb reflects a much larger clone and differs at residue 5 from this DNA's translation, likely from a read error; the protein shown is the DNA's translation. This CDR3 is CACDAVLGDTDTRQMFF. CDR3 nucleotides: TGTGCCTGTGACGCCGTACTGGGGGATACGGACACCCGACAGATGTTTTTC. The genes are TRDV2 and TRDJ3; 12 bases fit TRDD3. Losses at the gene ends were 3 bases for V and 6 bases for J; bases not matched to a gene: 5. Germline CDR1 and CDR2: GEAIGNYY and EKD. CDR3 size: 17 residues.

This clone was found a few times. A far bigger clonotype differs at one base, so this is likely a read error. The same CDR3 is also encoded by other DNA sequences in this sample. This chain connects TRDV2 to TRDJ3; 7 bases fit TRDD3. Germline CDR1 is GEAIGNYY and CDR2 is EKD. The CDR3 is 16 amino acids. The CDR3 nucleotides are TGTGCCTGTGACACCTGGGATACCTGGGACACCCGACAAATGTTTTTC. This translates into CACDTWDTWDTRQMFF.

There are a few counts of this clone. This is likely an artifact of a read error, given a far larger clone one base away. In the same sample, other DNA sequences code for this CDR3. V usage is TRDV2 and J usage is TRDJ3, with 13 bases matching TRDD3. The CDR3 length is 19 residues. V was clipped by 3 bases and J by 4 bases; unmatched bases: 8. Germline-derived CDR1 and CDR2 are GEAIGNYY and EKD. The chain's CDR3 is CACDVLGDTSSWDTRQMFF. For the CDR3, the DNA is TGTGCCTGTGACGTACTGGGGGATACGAGCTCTTGGGACACCCGACAGATGTTTTTC.

With respect to this clone: This may arise from a read error, as a much more abundant clone is one base away. Additional DNA sequences in this sample encode the identical CDR3. The chain combines TRDV2 with TRDJ1; the match to TRDD3 covers 11 bases. V was pared by 1 base and J by 4 bases, with 1 base of the junction left unmatched. Germline loops: CDR1 GEAIGNYY, CDR2 EKD. The CDR3 is 14 amino acids. The CDR3 reads CACDTWGIRDKLIF. Here the CDR3 DNA reads TGTGCCTGTGACACTTGGGGGATACGCGATAAACTCATCTTT.

The chain links TRDV2 to TRDJ2, with 11 bases that match TRDD3. Germline-derived CDR1 and CDR2 are GEAIGNYY and EKD. V shed 3 bases, J shed 4 bases, and the junction held 6 bases outside the gene matches. The CDR3 runs to 16 residues. DNA of the CDR3: TGTGCCTGTGACCCGTTACTGGGGGATAAGACAGCACAACTCTTCTTT. It translates to CACDPLLGDKTAQLFF.

This clone was found a few times. The chain uses TRDV2 and TRDJ3; 7 bases map to TRDD3. The CDR3 has 19 amino acids. Germline-derived CDR1 and CDR2 are GEAIGNYY and EKD. J gave up 3 bases and V 0 bases, and 10 bases lay outside the gene matches. The DNA for the CDR3 is TGTGCCTGTGACACCGCTGGAGGGATACAGGGCTGGGACACCCGACAGATGTTTTTC. Residues: CACDTAGGIQGWDTRQMFF.

This chain joins TRDV2 and TRDJ1, with 8 bases aligning to TRDD3. The germline CDR1 and CDR2 sequences are GEAIGNYY and EKD. J lost 5 bases, V lost 3 bases, and 7 bases had no gene match. CDR3 length equals 14 residues. The CDR3 DNA reads as TGTGCCTGTGACCCCCGGGGGATAAATGATAAACTCATCTTT. Its translation is CACDPRGINDKLIF.

This clone was observed at least ten times. Other DNA sequences in the sample encode the same CDR3. This rearrangement joins TRDV2 to TRDJ1; 9 bases agree with TRDD3. The junction had 5 bases not matched to a gene; V was cut back by 0 bases and J by 4 bases. The germline V gene encodes CDR1 GEAIGNYY and CDR2 EKD. The CDR3 has 15 residues. The CDR3 coding sequence is TGTGCCTGTGACACCGTCGGGGGATACCACGATAAACTCATCTTT. Its protein product is CACDTVGGYHDKLIF.

This clone was observed a single time. A single base separates this from a much larger clone, so it may be a read error. Distinct nucleotide sequences in the sample also encode this CDR3. This sequence joins TRDV2 and TRDJ3; 12 positions agree with TRDD3. J was trimmed by 0 bases and V by 0 bases; bases with no gene match: 5. This CDR3 contains 20 residues. From germline, CDR1 is GEAIGNYY and CDR2 EKD. For the CDR3, the DNA is TGTGCCTGTGACACCGCCTGGGGGATACGGAGCTCCTGGGACACCCGACAGATGTTTTTC. It translates to CACDTAWGIRSSWDTRQMFF.

The CDR3 DNA reads as TGTGCCTGTGACAGGGTGAGCGGGGGCCACTCCTGGGACACCCGACAGATGTTTTTC. The encoded protein is CACDRVSGGHSWDTRQMFF. The chain joins TRDV2 to TRDJ3, with D possibly matching TRDD3 (5 bases). Between the trimmed V and J ends, which lost 2 bases and 0 bases, there was a span of 16 bases. Germline CDR1 reads GEAIGNYY; CDR2 reads EKD. The CDR3 has 19 residues.

This clone was picked up a small number of times. The chain employs TRDV2 and TRDJ2, with TRDD3 matching 8 bases. CDR1 and CDR2 from the germline V gene are GEAIGNYY and EKD. With 2 bases clipped from V and 3 bases from J, the junction kept 4 bases outside the gene matches. CDR3 length: 15 residues. CDR3 nucleotide sequence: TGTGCCTGTGACAGTCTCTGGGGGATGACAGCACAACTCTTCTTT. Residues: CACDSLWGMTAQLFF.

This clone was detected only a few times. A much larger clone lies one base from this, so it may be a read error. The sample has other DNA sequences that encode this CDR3 too. This chain links TRDV2 with TRDJ3, with 12 bases identical to TRDD3. The CDR3 contains 20 residues. Germline V gene data show CDR1 as GEAIGNYY and CDR2 as EKD. Losses at the gene ends were 0 bases for V and 0 bases for J; bases not matched to a gene: 5. The CDR3 DNA follows: TGTGCCTGTGACACCGTGCTGGGGGATACGAGCTCCTGGGACACCCGACAGATGTTTTTC. Encoded protein: CACDTVLGDTSSWDTRQMFF.

This clone was counted between two and nine times. It may be a read error: a sequence one base away is much more abundant. The chain carries TRDV2 and TRDJ3; no reliable D call. Germline CDR1 GEAIGNYY, CDR2 EKD. The CDR3 runs 20 residues. CDR3 loop: CACDKVEGHLSSWYTRQMFF. The DNA of the CDR3 is TGTGCCTGTGACAAGGTCGAGGGCCATCTAAGCTCCTGGTACACCCGACAGATGTTTTTC.

In regard to this clone: A much more abundant neighbour one base away suggests this may be a read error. Other DNA sequences in the same sample also yield this CDR3. The V call is TRAV29/DV5, the J call TRDJ2, with a tentative D call TRDD3 (10 bases). CDR3 length: 22 residues. The germline CDR1 and CDR2 sequences are NSMFDY and ISSIKDK. The CDR3 region has the DNA TGTGCCGCAAGCATTGACCTTCCTACGTGGGGGATACAGAGGGCTTTGACAGCACAACTCTTCTTT. Its protein product is CAASIDLPTWGIQRALTAQLFF.

Notes on this clone: The protein TCRdb lists belongs to a much larger clone and differs from this DNA's translation at residue 5, which points to a read error; the protein shown is made from the DNA. The V gene is TRDV2, the J gene TRDJ3; 11 bases are a match to TRDD3. The CDR3 loop spans 18 amino acids. The trim removed 3 bases at V and 2 bases at J, leaving 5 bases unmatched. Germline CDR1 GEAIGNYY, CDR2 EKD. Here the CDR3 DNA reads TGTGCCTGTGACCGCGTACTGGGGGATACCTGGGACACCCGACAGATGTTTTTC. Translated: CACDRVLGDTWDTRQMFF.

This clone is labeled medium-sized. This may arise from a read error, as a much more abundant clone is one base away. The V gene is TRDV2, the J gene TRDJ2; 9 nucleotides align to TRDD3. The trim removed 2 bases at V and 0 bases at J, leaving 3 bases unmatched. Germline V gene lookup returns CDR1 GEAIGNYY and CDR2 EKD. CDR3 size: 16 residues. The CDR3 loop reads CACDIMGDTLTAQLFF. CDR3 nucleotides: TGTGCCTGTGACATAATGGGGGATACTTTGACAGCACAACTCTTCTTT.

The genes are TRDV2 and TRDJ3; 8 bases are a match to TRDD3. CDR1 GEAIGNYY and CDR2 EKD come from the germline V gene. This CDR3 comprises 19 residues. V lost 3 bases to trimming and J lost 0 bases; unmatched junction nucleotides: 9. In nucleotides, the CDR3 is TGTGCCTGTGACCGACTGGGGGTCTCGAGCTCCTGGGACACCCGACAGATGTTTTTC. Translation: CACDRLGVSSSWDTRQMFF.

This clone was observed many times. This sequence joins TRDV1 and TRDJ2; 13 nucleotides match TRDD3. With V trimmed by 4 bases and J by 0 bases, 11 bases remained unmatched. The CDR3 contains 20 residues. The germline V gene has CDR1 TSWWSYY and CDR2 QGS. The chain's CDR3 is CALGATGGYERTALTAQLFF. CDR3 coding DNA: TGTGCTCTTGGGGCTACTGGGGGATACGAGAGGACAGCTTTGACAGCACAACTCTTCTTT.

In its sample, this clone was seen a few times. Other DNA sequences in this sample translate to the same CDR3. V usage is TRDV2 and J usage is TRDJ3, with 12 bases fitting TRDD3. CDR3 size: 19 residues. V trimming: 3 bases; J trimming: 2 bases; junction bases outside the gene matches: 7. The germline CDR1 and CDR2 sequences are GEAIGNYY and EKD. The CDR3 nucleotides read TGTGCCTGTGACCCACTACTGGGGGATACCCCCTGGGACACCCGACAGATGTTTTTC. It yields the protein CACDPLLGDTPWDTRQMFF.

This clone was seen repeatedly, ten times or more. The chain uses TRDV2 and TRDJ3; the match to TRDD3 covers 9 bases. With 3 bases clipped from V and 0 bases from J, the junction kept 11 bases outside the gene matches. The germline CDR1 and CDR2 sequences are GEAIGNYY and EKD. This CDR3 is built from 20 residues. The CDR3 nucleotides read TGTGCCTGTGACGACGTGTACTGGGGATACGACTCCTGGGACACCCGACAGATGTTTTTC. This gives the protein CACDDVYWGYDSWDTRQMFF.